This T cell receptor (beta chain) originates from a study of blood T cell repertoires in COVID-19. Study information: Both acute and convalescent COVID-19 samples were obtained from the United States, Italy and Spain.

One Seattle source followed patients from active infection through their disease course. CDR1 and CDR2 from the germline V gene are SGHRS and YFSETQ. The CDR3 loop spans 17 amino acids. Losses at the gene ends were 5 bases for V and 0 bases for J; bases not matched to a gene: 5. Assay used: immunoSEQ multiplex PCR; TCRdb lists only in-frame clones, some missing. The sample carries 110,000 or so clones, 75% to 90% recorded once. Sequencing was done on a sample of peripheral blood. The TCR was taken from a woman in her sixties with COVID-19, enrolled during active disease. J is TRBJ2-3 and V is TRBV5-1; 14 nucleotides line up with TRBD2. In DNA, the CDR3 is TGCGCCAGCAGTCAGGGACTAGCGGGGGCTAGCACAGATACGCAGTATTTT. Translated: CASSQGLAGASTDTQYF.